This T cell receptor beta chain was sequenced in a study of cytomegalovirus exposure and HLA in healthy donors. V lost 7 bases and J lost 6, with 16 bases in between. Per germline, CDR1 KGHSH and CDR2 LQKENI. The CDR3 has 14 residues. The PCR made use of 60 Vbeta and 13 Jbeta primers. Libraries were prepared by immunoSEQ multiplex PCR; TCRdb keeps only in-frame clonotypes and omits some of them. The data contain some 100,000 clones, about 68% of them singletons. The receptor's source is a woman aged 50 to 65 in good health and CMV-seropositive. Sequencing was performed on PBMCs. The chain combines TRBV18 with TRBJ2-1; maybe TRBD2 (6 bases). CDR3 sequence reads: CASWLGAGFNEQFF. The DNA of the CDR3 is TGTGCCAGCTGGCTCGGGGCGGGGTTCAATGAGCAGTTCTTC.